This T cell receptor beta chain was recorded in a study of shared clonotypes between healthy human individuals. Study summary: The donor pool was made up of two women and a few men aged 18 to 49. Every donor yielded three CD4 naive, three CD4 memory, two CD8 naive and one CD8 memory plate.

The data were produced by immunoSEQ multiplex PCR, yet TCRdb's version contains in-frame clones alone and is incomplete. The table has 2 million to 2.5 million clones, about 94% seen once. For this clone: Its specificity is not known.

This CDR3 comprises 12 residues. Germline V lookup: CDR1 MGHDK, CDR2 SYGVNS. V dropped 4 bases and J dropped 9 bases, with 10 bases sitting between them. Naivety among CD8 cells was defined by CD45RO negativity and positive CCR7 selection, thereby excluding terminally differentiated effector memory CD45RA+ cells. Donors, without exception, were Caucasian adults residing in Nashville, Tennessee. Study results and limitations: The naive CD4 repertoires of several donors were compared, and around 5% of clonotypes were shared.

The TCR comes from a man younger than 35 in good health. The sequencing input was naive CD8+ T cells sorted from blood. V gene TRBV25-1 combines with J gene TRBJ1-5; D remains ambiguous. DNA for the CDR3: TGTGCCAGCAGTGGGCCCCTCGTGCCCCAGCATTTT. This sequence encodes CASSGPLVPQHF.